What follows describes a single TCR beta chain. The antigen is not known. This CDR3 spans 15 amino acids. Unmatched junction bases numbered 6, after V lost 4 bases and J lost 3 bases. The V gene's germline CDR1 is LNHDA and CDR2 SQIVND (reference sequence). These data come from a study of cytomegalovirus exposure and HLA in healthy donors. The overall study: Earlier results showed 117 million unique TCR beta sequences derived from 150 million to 200 million T cells.

The study, taken as a whole, reports: After further analysis at a later stage, 16,951 TCR beta sequences were associated with HLA alleles at 0.05 false discovery rate.

The primer mix had 60 Vbeta and 13 Jbeta primers. Assay: immunoSEQ multiplex PCR; the TCRdb copy retains only in-frame clones and omits some. The top ten hold about 6% of the sample, which has some 200,000 clones, around 86% seen once. The material sequenced was PBMCs. The receptor's source is a man aged 40-50 years in good health and CMV-seropositive. The rearrangement links TRBV19 to TRBJ1-2; 9 bases map to TRBD1. The CDR3 protein is CASSSPGTGYYGYTF. The CDR3 nucleotides are TGTGCCAGTAGTAGTCCCGGGACAGGGTACTATGGCTACACCTTC.